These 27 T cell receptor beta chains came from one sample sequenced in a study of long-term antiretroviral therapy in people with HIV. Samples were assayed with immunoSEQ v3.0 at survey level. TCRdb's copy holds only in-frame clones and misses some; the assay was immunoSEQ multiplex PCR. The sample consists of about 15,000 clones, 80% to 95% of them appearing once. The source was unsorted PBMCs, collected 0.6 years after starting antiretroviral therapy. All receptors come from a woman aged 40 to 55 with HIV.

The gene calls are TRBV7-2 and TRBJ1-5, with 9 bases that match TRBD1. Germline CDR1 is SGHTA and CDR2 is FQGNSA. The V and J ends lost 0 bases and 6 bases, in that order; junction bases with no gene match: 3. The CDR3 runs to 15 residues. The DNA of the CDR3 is TGTGCCAGCAGCTTAGCGCTGGGACAGGGTCAGCCCCAGCATTTT. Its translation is CASSLALGQGQPQHF.

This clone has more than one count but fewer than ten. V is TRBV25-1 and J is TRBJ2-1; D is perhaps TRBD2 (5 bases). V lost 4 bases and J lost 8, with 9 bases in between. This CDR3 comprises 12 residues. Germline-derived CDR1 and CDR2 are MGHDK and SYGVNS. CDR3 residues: CASSAGKDEQFF. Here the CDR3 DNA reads TGTGCCAGCAGTGCGGGGAAGGATGAGCAGTTCTTC.

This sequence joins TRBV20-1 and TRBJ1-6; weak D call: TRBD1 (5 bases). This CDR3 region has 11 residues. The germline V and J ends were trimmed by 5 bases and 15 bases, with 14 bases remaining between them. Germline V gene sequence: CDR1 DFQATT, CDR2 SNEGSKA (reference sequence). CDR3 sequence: CSAPGSSGLHF. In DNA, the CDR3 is TGCAGTGCTCCAGGGTCTTCTGGCCTCCACTTT.

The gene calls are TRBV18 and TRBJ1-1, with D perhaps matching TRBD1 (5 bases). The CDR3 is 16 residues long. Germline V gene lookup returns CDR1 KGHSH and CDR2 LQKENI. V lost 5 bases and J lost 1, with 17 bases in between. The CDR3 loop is CASSARLGGANTEAFF. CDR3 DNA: TGTGCCAGCTCAGCCCGCCTCGGAGGGGCGAACACTGAAGCTTTCTTT.

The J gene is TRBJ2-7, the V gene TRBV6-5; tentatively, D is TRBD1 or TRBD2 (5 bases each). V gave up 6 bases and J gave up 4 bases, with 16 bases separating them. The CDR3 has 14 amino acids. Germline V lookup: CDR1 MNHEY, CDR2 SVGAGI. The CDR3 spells CASSLTGTKYEQYF. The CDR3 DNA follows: TGTGCCAGCAGCCTTACCGGGACCAAATACGAGCAGTACTTC.

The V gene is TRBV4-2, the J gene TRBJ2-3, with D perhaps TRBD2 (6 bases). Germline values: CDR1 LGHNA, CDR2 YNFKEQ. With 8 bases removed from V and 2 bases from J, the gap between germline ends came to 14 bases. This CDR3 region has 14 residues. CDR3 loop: CASGGWGDTDTQYF. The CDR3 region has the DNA TGTGCCAGCGGCGGATGGGGGGACACAGATACGCAGTATTTT.

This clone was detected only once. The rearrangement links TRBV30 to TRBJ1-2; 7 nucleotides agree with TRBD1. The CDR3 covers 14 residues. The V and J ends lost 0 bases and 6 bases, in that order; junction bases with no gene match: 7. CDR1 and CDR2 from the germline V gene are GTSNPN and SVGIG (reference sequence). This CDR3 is CAWSVPGQAHGYTF. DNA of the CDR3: TGTGCCTGGAGTGTACCCGGACAGGCCCATGGCTACACCTTC.

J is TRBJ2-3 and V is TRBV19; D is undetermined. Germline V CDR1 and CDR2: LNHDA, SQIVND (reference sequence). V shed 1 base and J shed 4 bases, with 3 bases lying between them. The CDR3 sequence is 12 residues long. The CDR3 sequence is CASSIVSDTQYF. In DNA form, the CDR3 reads TGTGCCAGTAGTATAGTTTCAGATACGCAGTATTTT.

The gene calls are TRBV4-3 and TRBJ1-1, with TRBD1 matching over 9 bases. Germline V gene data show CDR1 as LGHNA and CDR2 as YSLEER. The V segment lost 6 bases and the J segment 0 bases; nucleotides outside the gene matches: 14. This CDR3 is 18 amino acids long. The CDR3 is CASSRTGGMGGMNTEAFF. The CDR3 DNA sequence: TGCGCCAGCAGTCGCACAGGGGGCATGGGTGGGATGAACACTGAAGCTTTCTTT.

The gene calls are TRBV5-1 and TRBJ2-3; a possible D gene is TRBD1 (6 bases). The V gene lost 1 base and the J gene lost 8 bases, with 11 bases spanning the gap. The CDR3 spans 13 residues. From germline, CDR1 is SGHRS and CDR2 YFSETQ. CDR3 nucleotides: TGCGCCAGCAGCTTGAAGGGGGATGGTACGCAGTATTTT. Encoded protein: CASSLKGDGTQYF.

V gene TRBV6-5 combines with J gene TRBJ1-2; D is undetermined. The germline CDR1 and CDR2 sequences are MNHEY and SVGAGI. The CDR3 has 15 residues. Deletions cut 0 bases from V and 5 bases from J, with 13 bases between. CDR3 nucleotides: TGTGCCAGCAGTTACTCAGCAGCCTCCTCATATGGCTACACCTTC. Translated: CASSYSAASSYGYTF.

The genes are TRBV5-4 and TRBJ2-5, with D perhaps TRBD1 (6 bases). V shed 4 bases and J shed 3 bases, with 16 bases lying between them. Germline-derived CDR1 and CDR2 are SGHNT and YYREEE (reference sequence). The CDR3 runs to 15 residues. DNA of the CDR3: TGTGCCAGCAGCGCCCCCCCGGGACATGAAGAGACCCAGTACTTC. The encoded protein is CASSAPPGHEETQYF.

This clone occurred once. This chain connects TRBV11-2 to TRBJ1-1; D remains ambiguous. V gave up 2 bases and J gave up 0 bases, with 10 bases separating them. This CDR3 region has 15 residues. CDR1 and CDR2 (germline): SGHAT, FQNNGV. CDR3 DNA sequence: TGTGCCAGCAGCTTATCCCCCGGGATGAACACTGAAGCTTTCTTT. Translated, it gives CASSLSPGMNTEAFF.

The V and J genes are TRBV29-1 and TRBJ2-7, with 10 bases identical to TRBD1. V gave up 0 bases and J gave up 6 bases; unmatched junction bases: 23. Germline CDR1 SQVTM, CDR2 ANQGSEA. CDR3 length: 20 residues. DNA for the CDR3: TGCAGCGTTGAAGATTCTGCGGGGCTTCCGACAGGGGGCCGGAGGGGCGAGCAGTACTTC. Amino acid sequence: CSVEDSAGLPTGGRRGEQYF.

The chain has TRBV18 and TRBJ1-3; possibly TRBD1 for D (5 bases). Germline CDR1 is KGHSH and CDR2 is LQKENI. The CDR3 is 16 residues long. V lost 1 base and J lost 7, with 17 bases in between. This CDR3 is CASSPLRDVRGNTIYF. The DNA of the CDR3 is TGTGCCAGCTCACCACTCCGAGACGTTCGGGGGAACACCATATATTTT.

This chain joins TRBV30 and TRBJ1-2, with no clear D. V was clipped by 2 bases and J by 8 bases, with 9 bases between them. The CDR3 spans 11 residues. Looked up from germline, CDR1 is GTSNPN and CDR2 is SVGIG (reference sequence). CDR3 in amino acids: CAWSTGGGYTF. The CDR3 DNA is TGTGCCTGGAGTACGGGTGGAGGCTACACCTTC.

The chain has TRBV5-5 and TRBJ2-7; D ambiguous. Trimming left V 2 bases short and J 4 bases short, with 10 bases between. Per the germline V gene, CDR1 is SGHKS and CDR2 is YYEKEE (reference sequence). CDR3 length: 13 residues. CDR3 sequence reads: CASSFSEGYEQYF. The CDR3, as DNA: TGTGCCAGCAGCTTCAGTGAAGGTTACGAGCAGTACTTC.

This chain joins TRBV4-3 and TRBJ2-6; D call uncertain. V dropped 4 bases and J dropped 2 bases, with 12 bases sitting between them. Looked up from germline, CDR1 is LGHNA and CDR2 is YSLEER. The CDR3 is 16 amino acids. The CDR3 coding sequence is TGCGCCAGCAGCCCCCCTGGGGTAACTGGGGCCAACGTCCTGACTTTC. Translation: CASSPPGVTGANVLTF.

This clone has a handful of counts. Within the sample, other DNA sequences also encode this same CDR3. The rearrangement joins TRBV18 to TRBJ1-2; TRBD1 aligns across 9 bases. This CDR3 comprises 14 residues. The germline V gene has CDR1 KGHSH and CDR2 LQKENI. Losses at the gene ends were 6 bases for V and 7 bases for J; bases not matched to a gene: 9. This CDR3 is CASSPGTGRGGYTF. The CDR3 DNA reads TGTGCCAGCTCTCCCGGGACAGGGAGGGGTGGCTACACCTTC.

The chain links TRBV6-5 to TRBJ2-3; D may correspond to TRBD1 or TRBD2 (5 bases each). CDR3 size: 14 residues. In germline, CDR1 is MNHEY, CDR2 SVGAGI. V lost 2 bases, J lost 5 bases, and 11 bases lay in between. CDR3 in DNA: TGTGCCAGCAGTTACGGGGGACCTCTAGATACGCAGTATTTT. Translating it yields CASSYGGPLDTQYF.

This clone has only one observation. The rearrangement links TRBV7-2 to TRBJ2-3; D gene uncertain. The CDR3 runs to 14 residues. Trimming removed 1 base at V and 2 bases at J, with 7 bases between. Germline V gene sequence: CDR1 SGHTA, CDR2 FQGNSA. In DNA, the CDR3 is TGTGCCAGCAGCTTAGAGAGTTACACAGATACGCAGTATTTT. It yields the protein CASSLESYTDTQYF. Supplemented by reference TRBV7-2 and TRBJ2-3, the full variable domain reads GAGVSQSPSNKVTEKGKDVELRCDPISGHTALYWYRQSLGQGLEFLIYFQGNSAPDKSGLPSDRFSAERTGGSVSTLTIQRTQQEDSAVYLCASSLESYTDTQYFGPGTRLTVL.

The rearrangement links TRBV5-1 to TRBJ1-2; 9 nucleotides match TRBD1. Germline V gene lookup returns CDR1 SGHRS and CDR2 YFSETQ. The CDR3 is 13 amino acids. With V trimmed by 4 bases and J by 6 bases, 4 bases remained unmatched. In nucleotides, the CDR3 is TGCGCCAGCAGCGCGGGACAGGGAAATGGCTACACCTTC. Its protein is CASSAGQGNGYTF.

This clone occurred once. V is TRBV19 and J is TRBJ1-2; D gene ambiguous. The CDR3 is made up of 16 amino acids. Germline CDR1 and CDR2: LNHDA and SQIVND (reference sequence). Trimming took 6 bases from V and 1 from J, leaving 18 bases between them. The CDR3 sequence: CASSLGTAASNYGYTF. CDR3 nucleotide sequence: TGTGCCAGTAGCCTGGGAACGGCGGCCAGTAACTATGGCTACACCTTC.

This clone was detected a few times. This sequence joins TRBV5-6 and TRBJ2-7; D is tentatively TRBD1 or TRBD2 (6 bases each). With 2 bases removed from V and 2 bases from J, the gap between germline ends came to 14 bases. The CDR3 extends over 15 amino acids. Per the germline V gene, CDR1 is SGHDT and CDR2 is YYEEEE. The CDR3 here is CASSFDGGRAYEQYF. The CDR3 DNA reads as TGTGCCAGCAGCTTCGACGGGGGCCGGGCCTACGAGCAGTACTTC.

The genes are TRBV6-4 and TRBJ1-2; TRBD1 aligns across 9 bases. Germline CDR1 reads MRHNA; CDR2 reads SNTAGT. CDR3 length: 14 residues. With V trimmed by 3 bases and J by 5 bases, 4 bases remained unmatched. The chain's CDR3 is CASSEGQGKYGYTF. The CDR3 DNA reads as TGTGCCAGCAGTGAGGGACAGGGAAAATATGGCTACACCTTC.

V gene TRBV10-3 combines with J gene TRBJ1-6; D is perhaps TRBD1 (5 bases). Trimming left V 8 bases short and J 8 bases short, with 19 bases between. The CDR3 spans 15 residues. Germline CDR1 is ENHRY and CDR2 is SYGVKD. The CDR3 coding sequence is TGTGCCATCCGCCCTGGGGGTGAGCGGGATTCACCCCTCCACTTT. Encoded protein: CAIRPGGERDSPLHF.

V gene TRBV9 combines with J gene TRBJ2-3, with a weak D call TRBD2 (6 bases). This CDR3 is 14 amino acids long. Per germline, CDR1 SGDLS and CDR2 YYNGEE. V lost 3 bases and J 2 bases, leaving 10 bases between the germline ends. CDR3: CASSGRVVTDTQYF. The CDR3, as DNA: TGTGCCAGCAGCGGGAGGGTGGTCACAGATACGCAGTATTTT.